The 7 T cell receptor beta chains below come from one sample, sequenced in a study of T cells after yellow fever vaccination. TCRdb re-called the 5' RACE reads with MiXCR, one entry per CDR3 protein. The sample shows under 300,000 distinct CDR3 sequences, 6.9% of them seen only once. The material sequenced was CD4+ T cells sorted from PBMCs, taken 15 days after the yellow fever booster vaccination. The receptors here all came from a man younger than 45 who received the YFV17D yellow fever vaccine.

Comments on this clonotype: A much larger clone sits a single nucleotide away, making a read error possible. V is TRBV12-3 or TRBV12-4 and J is TRBJ2-2; 10 bases line up with TRBD2. The CDR3 extends over 19 amino acids. The CDR3: CARSFRPSGRGGANGELFF. The CDR3, as DNA: TGTGCCCGCAGTTTTCGTCCTAGCGGGAGAGGGGGTGCCAACGGGGAGCTGTTTTTT.

At least ten counts were recorded for this clonotype. The V gene is TRBV7-2, the J gene TRBJ1-4, with D tentatively TRBD1 (5 bases). V dropped 1 base and J dropped 7 bases, with 13 bases sitting between them. CDR3 length: 15 amino acids. CDR1 and CDR2 from the germline V gene are SGHTA and FQGNSA. The CDR3 reads CASSLGGAGGEKLFF. Written as DNA, the CDR3 is TGTGCCAGCAGCTTAGGCGGGGCGGGTGGTGAAAAACTGTTTTTT.

This clonotype was counted a few times. The V gene is TRBV20-1, the J gene TRBJ2-7; the D is unclear. The CDR3 is 13 residues long. CDR1 and CDR2 from the germline V gene are DFQATT and SNEGSKA (reference sequence). V was clipped by 5 bases and J by 2 bases, with 13 bases between them. CDR3 residues: CSAHNLHTYEQYF. In nucleotides, the CDR3 is TGCAGTGCTCACAATCTGCATACCTACGAGCAGTACTTC.

This clonotype showed up many times. The CDR3 DNA reads TGTGCCAGCAGCTTCGGAGGTTACAATGAGCAGTTCTTC. Protein product: CASSFGGYNEQFF. The chain has TRBV7-2 and TRBJ2-1, with a weak D call TRBD2 (5 bases). The V gene's germline CDR1 is SGHTA and CDR2 FQGNSA. V gave up 3 bases and J gave up 4 bases, with 7 bases separating them. This CDR3 region has 13 residues.

The J gene is TRBJ2-1, the V gene TRBV12-3 or TRBV12-4, with D maybe TRBD2 (5 bases). V was pared by 3 bases and J by 5 bases, with 14 bases between. This CDR3 is 15 amino acids long. The CDR3 sequence is CASSFTTPGDNEQFF. DNA of the CDR3: TGTGCCAGCAGTTTCACGACCCCCGGGGACAATGAGCAGTTCTTC.

This clonotype was detected ten times or more. This chain connects TRBV10-2 to TRBJ2-2; maybe TRBD1 (6 bases). Germline CDR1 is WSHSY and CDR2 is SAAADI. The CDR3 contains 15 residues. Trimming pared 6 bases from V and 3 bases from J, leaving 14 bases between. In DNA, the CDR3 is TGCGCCAGCAGATTTAGGGGGATCGACACCGGGGAGCTGTTTTTT. Amino acids: CASRFRGIDTGELFF.

This clonotype was recorded a few times. The rearrangement joins TRBV24-1 to TRBJ2-2, with D possibly being TRBD1 (6 bases). Germline lookup yields CDR1 KGHDR and CDR2 SFDVKD. The CDR3 covers 16 residues. The V end was cut by 4 bases, the J end by 1 base, with 12 bases between. The CDR3 DNA sequence: TGTGCCACCAGTGAGTCCAGGGGACGGAACACCGGGGAGCTGTTTTTT. Its protein is CATSESRGRNTGELFF.